This TCR beta chain was identified in a study of T cells in Graves' hyperthyroidism and ophthalmopathy. Ophthalmopathy patients all had a Clinical Activity Score of at least 3, a NOSPECS grade of at least 4 and disease under 3 months old. V was pared by 6 bases and J by 1 base, with 10 bases between. The CDR3 consists of 14 residues. CDR1 and CDR2 (germline): MDHEN, SYDVKM. Amplification of TCR beta CDR3 regions was performed using RNA transcripts as template. The TCR CDR3 was amplified in a first-round RT-PCR using the HTBI primer set. MiXCR, run by TCRdb on the multiplex PCR reads, gives a single entry per CDR3 protein. This sample carries hundreds of thousands of distinct CDR3 sequences, just under 20% of them seen once, and the ten largest clones take roughly 44%. This clonotype occurred many times.

The TCR sequence derives from a man in his forties with Graves' ophthalmopathy. Sequenced input: blood. The chain recombines TRBV28 with TRBJ1-5, with a tentative D call TRBD1 (6 bases). CDR3 sequence reads: CASSYTGSNQPQHF. The CDR3 DNA reads as TGTGCCAGCAGCTACACAGGGAGCAATCAGCCCCAGCATTTT.